This T cell receptor (beta chain) was retrieved from a study of blood T cell repertoires in COVID-19. Overall study: COVID-19 samples from acute and convalescent phases originated in the United States, Italy and Spain. T cells, B-cell-depleted T cells, or PBMCs supplied cDNA or gDNA.

Germline CDR1 and CDR2: ENHRY and SYGVKD. V shed 0 bases and J shed 7 bases, with 12 bases lying between them. The CDR3 length is 14 residues. Data came from immunoSEQ multiplex PCR; TCRdb stores just in-frame clones and leaves some out. The sample carries 55,000 to 70,000 clones, about nine tenths recorded once. Sequenced input: peripheral blood. This clonotype was sampled from a woman of 80 years or more with COVID-19, enrolled during active disease. The chain has TRBV10-3 and TRBJ2-5, with D possibly matching TRBD1 (5 bases). DNA for the CDR3: TGTGCCATCAGTGAGTCACAGGTCCCAGGGACCCAGTACTTC. Protein sequence: CAISESQVPGTQYF.